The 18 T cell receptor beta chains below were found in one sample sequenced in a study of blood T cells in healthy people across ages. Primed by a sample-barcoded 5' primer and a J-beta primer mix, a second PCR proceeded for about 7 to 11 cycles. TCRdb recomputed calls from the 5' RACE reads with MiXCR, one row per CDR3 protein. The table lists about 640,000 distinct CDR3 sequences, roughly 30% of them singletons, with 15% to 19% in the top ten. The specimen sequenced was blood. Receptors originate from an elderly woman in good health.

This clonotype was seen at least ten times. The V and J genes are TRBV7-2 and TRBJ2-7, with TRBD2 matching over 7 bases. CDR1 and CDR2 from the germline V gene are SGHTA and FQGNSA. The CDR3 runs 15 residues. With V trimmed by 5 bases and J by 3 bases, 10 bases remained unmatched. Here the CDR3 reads CASSQPASGIYEQYF. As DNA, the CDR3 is TGTGCCAGCAGCCAACCGGCCAGCGGGATCTACGAGCAGTACTTC.

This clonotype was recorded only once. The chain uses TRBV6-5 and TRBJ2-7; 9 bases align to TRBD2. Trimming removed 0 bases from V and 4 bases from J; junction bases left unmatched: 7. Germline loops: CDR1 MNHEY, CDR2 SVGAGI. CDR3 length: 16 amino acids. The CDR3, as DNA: TGTGCCAGCAGTTACTCTAGCGGGGGAATCCTTTACGAGCAGTACTTC. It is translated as CASSYSSGGILYEQYF.

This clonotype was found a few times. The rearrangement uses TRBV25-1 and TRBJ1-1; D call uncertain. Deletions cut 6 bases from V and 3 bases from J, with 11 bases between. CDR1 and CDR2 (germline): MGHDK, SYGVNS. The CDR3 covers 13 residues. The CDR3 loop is CASSISRDTEAFF. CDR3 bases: TGTGCCAGCAGCATATCCCGGGACACTGAAGCTTTCTTT.

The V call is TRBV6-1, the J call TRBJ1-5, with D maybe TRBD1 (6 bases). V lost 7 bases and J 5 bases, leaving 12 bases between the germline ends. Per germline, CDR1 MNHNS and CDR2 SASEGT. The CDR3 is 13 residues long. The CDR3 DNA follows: TGTGCCAGCACTCCCCAGGGGTATCAGCCCCAGCATTTT. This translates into CASTPQGYQPQHF.

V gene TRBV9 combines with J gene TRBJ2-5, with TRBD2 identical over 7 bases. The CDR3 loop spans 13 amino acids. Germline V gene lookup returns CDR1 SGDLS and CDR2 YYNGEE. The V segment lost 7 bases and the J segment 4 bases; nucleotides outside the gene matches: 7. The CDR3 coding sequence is TGTGCCAGCGGAGGACTAGTAGGAGAGACCCAGTACTTC. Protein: CASGGLVGETQYF.

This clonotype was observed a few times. CDR3 sequence (DNA): TGTGCCAGCAGCCTGCGGACAGGGTATGAGGAGACCCAGTACTTC. It specifies CASSLRTGYEETQYF. The J gene is TRBJ2-5, the V gene TRBV3-1; 8 bases agree with TRBD1. V lost 4 bases and J lost 5; bases outside the gene matches: 9. The CDR3 sequence is 15 residues long. CDR1 is LGHDT, CDR2 YNNKEL, per germline (reference sequence).

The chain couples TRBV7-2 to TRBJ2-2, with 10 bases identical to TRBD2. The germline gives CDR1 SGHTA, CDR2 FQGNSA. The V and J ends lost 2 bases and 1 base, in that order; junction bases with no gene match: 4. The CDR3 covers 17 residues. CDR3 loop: CASSLRPSGGNTGELFF. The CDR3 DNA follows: TGTGCCAGCAGCTTACGGCCTAGCGGGGGGAACACCGGGGAGCTGTTTTTT.

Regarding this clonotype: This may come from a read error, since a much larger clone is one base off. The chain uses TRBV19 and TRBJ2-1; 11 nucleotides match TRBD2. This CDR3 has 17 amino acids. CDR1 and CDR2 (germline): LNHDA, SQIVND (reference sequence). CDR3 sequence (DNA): TGTACCAGTAGTATTGTTCAAGGTCTAGCGGGGGGCAATGAGCAGTTCTTC. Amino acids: CTSSIVQGLAGGNEQFF.

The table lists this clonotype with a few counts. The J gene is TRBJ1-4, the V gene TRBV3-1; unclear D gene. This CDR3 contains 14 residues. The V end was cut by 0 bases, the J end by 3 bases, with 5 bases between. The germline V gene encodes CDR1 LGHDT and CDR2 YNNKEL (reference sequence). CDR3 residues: CASSQDWSNEKLFF. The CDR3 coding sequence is TGTGCCAGCAGCCAAGATTGGTCTAATGAAAAACTGTTTTTT.

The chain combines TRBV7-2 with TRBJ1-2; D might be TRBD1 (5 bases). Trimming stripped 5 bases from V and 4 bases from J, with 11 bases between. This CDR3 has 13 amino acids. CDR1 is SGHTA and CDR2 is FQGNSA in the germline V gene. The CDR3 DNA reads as TGTGCCAGCAGCCGATTCGACAGCTATGGCTACACCTTC. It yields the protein CASSRFDSYGYTF.

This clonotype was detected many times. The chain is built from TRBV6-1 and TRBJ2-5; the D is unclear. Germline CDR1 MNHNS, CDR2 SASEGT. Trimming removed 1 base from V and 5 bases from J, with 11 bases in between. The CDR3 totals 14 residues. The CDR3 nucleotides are TGTGCCAGCAGTGAAGTTAAGGGTTCGGAGACCCAGTACTTC. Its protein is CASSEVKGSETQYF.

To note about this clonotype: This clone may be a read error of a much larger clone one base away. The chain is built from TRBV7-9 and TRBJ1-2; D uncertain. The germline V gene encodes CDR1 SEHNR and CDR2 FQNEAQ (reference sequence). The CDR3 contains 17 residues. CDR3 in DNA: TGTGCCAGCAGCCCGCCCGGGGTCAGTCCTTATAACTATGGCCACACCTTC. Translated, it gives CASSPPGVSPYNYGHTF.

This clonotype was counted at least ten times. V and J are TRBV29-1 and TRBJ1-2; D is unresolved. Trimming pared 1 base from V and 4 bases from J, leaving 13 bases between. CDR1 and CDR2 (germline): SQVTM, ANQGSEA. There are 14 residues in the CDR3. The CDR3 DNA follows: TGCAGCGTTGAAGCCCCCGCTTGGGGCTATGGCTACACCTTC. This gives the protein CSVEAPAWGYGYTF.

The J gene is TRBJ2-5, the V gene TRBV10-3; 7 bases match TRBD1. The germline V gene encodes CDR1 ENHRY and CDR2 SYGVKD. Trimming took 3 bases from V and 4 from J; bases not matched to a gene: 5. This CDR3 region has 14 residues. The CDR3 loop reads CAISDTDRIETQYF. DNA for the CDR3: TGTGCCATCAGTGACACGGACAGGATAGAGACCCAGTACTTC.

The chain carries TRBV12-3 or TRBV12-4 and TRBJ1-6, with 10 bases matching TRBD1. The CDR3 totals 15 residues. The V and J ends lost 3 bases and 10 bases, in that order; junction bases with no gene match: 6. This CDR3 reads CASSLTGGGESPLHF. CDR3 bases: TGTGCCAGCAGTTTGACAGGGGGCGGGGAATCACCCCTCCACTTT.

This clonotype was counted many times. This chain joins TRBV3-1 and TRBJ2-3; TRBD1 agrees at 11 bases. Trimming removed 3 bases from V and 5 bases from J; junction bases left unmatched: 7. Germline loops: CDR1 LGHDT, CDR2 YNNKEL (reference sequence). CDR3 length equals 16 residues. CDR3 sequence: CASSQIGQGAGDTQYF. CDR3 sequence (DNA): TGTGCCAGCAGCCAGATCGGACAGGGGGCAGGAGATACGCAGTATTTT.

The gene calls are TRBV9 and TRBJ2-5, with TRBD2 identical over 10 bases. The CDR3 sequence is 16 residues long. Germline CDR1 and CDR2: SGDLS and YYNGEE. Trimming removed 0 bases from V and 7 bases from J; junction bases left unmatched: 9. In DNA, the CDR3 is TGTGCCAGCAGCGTAGATCCAGCGGGGGGGCAGGGGACCCAGTACTTC. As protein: CASSVDPAGGQGTQYF.

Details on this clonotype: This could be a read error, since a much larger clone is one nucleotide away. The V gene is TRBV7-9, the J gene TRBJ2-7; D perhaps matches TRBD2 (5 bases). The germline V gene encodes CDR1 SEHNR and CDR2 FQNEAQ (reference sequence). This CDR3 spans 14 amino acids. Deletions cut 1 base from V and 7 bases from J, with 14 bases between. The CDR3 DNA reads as TGTGCCAGCAGCTTAGAAGGCAAACGGGATGAGCAGTACTTC. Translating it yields CASSLEGKRDEQYF.